These 16 T cell receptor beta chains originate from one sample sequenced in a study of control samples from healthy donors and cancer patients. TCRdb's table, derived via immunoSEQ multiplex PCR, lists solely in-frame clones and lacks some. The table records just over 150,000 clones, 85% to 95% of them present only once. Source material: blood. The source of these receptors is a woman aged 40 to 50 in good health.

The V gene is TRBV7-9, the J gene TRBJ2-2, with a tentative D call TRBD1 (5 bases). The CDR3 sequence is 11 residues long. CDR1 SEHNR and CDR2 FQNEAQ come from the germline V gene (reference sequence). Trimming removed 11 bases at V and 6 bases at J, with 10 bases between. CDR3 protein: CAGQGSGELFF. As DNA, the CDR3 is TGTGCCGGGCAGGGATCCGGGGAGCTGTTTTTT.

CDR3 residues: CATDREAETQYF. The CDR3 region has the DNA TGTGCCACTGACAGGGAGGCAGAGACCCAGTACTTC. This chain links TRBV2 with TRBJ2-5; weak D call: TRBD1 (7 bases). The CDR3 runs to 12 residues. CDR1 is SNHLY and CDR2 is FYNNEI in the germline V gene. V was trimmed by 10 bases and J by 4 bases, leaving 13 bases between them.

This CDR3 reads CAWRETRADEQFF. In DNA form, the CDR3 reads TGTGCCTGGAGAGAGACTAGGGCGGATGAGCAGTTCTTC. The chain recombines TRBV30 with TRBJ2-1, with D possibly being TRBD2 (6 bases). The ends were cut back, 3 bases at V and 8 bases at J, with 14 bases in the middle. Per the germline V gene, CDR1 is GTSNPN and CDR2 is SVGIG (reference sequence). The CDR3 spans 13 residues.

The genes are TRBV19 and TRBJ2-5, with TRBD2 matching over 8 bases. Per the germline V gene, CDR1 is LNHDA and CDR2 is SQIVND (reference sequence). After removal of 2 bases from V and 3 bases from J, the junction contained 11 bases not matched to a gene. This CDR3 has 17 residues. For the CDR3, the DNA is TGTGCCAGTAGTATAAGGTGGCGGGGGGCGAAAAAAGAGACCCAGTACTTC. Translation gives CASSIRWRGAKKETQYF.

This clone has only one observation. The chain recombines TRBV10-1 with TRBJ2-3; 11 bases line up with TRBD1. V trimming: 2 bases; J trimming: 4 bases; junction bases outside the gene matches: 5. CDR3 length equals 16 residues. Germline loops: CDR1 WNHNN, CDR2 SYGVQD (reference sequence). CDR3 region: CASSERRTGGADTQYF. CDR3 DNA sequence: TGCGCCAGCAGTGAGCGGAGGACAGGGGGCGCAGATACGCAGTATTTT.

The DNA for the CDR3 is TGTGCCAGCAGCTCCGGGACAGTCAATAATTCACCCCTCCACTTT. Its protein product is CASSSGTVNNSPLHF. V is TRBV13 and J is TRBJ1-6; TRBD1 matches at 7 bases. The CDR3 runs 15 residues. After removal of 4 bases from V and 5 bases from J, the junction contained 5 bases not matched to a gene. CDR1 is PRHDT, CDR2 FYEKMQ, per germline (reference sequence). The entire variable domain, with the rest obtained from reference TRBV13 and TRBJ1-6, is as follows: AAGVIQSPRHLIKEKRETATLKCYPIPRHDTVYWYQQGPGQDPQFLISFYEKMQSDKGSIPDRFSAQQFSDYHSELNMSSLELGDSALYFCASSSGTVNNSPLHFGNGTRLTVT.

This sequence joins TRBV5-1 and TRBJ2-5; 10 bases match TRBD2. The germline V gene has CDR1 SGHRS and CDR2 YFSETQ. V lost 4 bases, J lost 7 bases, and 10 bases stayed unmatched. The CDR3 totals 15 residues. The CDR3 loop is CASSLLAGDRGTQYF. The CDR3 DNA is TGCGCCAGCAGCCTGCTAGCGGGGGACCGGGGGACCCAGTACTTC. Drawing the rest from reference TRBV5-1 and TRBJ2-5, the complete variable domain is KAGVTQTPRYLIKTRGQQVTLSCSPISGHRSVSWYQQTPGQGLQFLFEYFSETQRNKGNFPGRFSGRQFSNSRSEMNVSTLELGDSALYLCASSLLAGDRGTQYFGPGTRLLVL.

The CDR3 nucleotides read TGTGCCAGCCAAAAGGGACGGAACGATTCACCCCTCCACTTT. Amino acids: CASQKGRNDSPLHF. This chain joins TRBV5-6 and TRBJ1-6; D is possibly TRBD1 (5 bases). This CDR3 is 14 amino acids long. V was pared by 7 bases and J by 8 bases, with 16 bases between. Germline V gives CDR1 SGHDT, CDR2 YYEEEE. The full variable domain, in which reference TRBV5-6 and TRBJ1-6 provide the parts outside the CDR3, is DAGVTQSPTHLIKTRGQQVTLRCSPKSGHDTVSWYQQALGQGPQFIFQYYEEEERQRGNFPDRFSGHQFPNYSSELNVNALLLGDSALYLCASQKGRNDSPLHFGNGTRLTVT.

The V gene is TRBV2, the J gene TRBJ2-5, with 10 bases fitting TRBD2. The J segment lost 1 base and the V segment lost 7 bases, leaving 3 bases of the junction unmatched. Germline V gene sequence: CDR1 SNHLY, CDR2 FYNNEI. The CDR3 extends over 14 amino acids. The CDR3 DNA reads as TGTGCCAGCAAAGCTAGCGGGAGCCAAGAGACCCAGTACTTC. Translating gives CASKASGSQETQYF.

The chain joins TRBV19 to TRBJ1-1; weak D call: TRBD1 (5 bases). Looked up from germline, CDR1 is LNHDA and CDR2 is SQIVND (reference sequence). Trimming left V 3 bases short and J 1 base short, with 9 bases between. CDR3 size: 14 residues. In DNA, the CDR3 is TGTGCCAGTAGTATTCTGGGGACGAACACTGAAGCTTTCTTT. The encoded protein is CASSILGTNTEAFF.

The chain recombines TRBV2 with TRBJ1-2; the D is unclear. V lost 6 bases and J 7 bases, leaving 6 bases between the germline ends. The CDR3 extends over 10 amino acids. Per germline, CDR1 SNHLY and CDR2 FYNNEI. As DNA, the CDR3 is TGTGCCAGCAGATACAGTGGCTACACCTTC. Translation gives CASRYSGYTF.

About this clone: The sample has other DNA sequences that encode this CDR3 too. The chain combines TRBV6-5 with TRBJ1-1; 7 positions agree with TRBD1. The CDR3 consists of 16 residues. After removal of 0 bases from V and 0 bases from J, the junction contained 4 bases not matched to a gene. Germline CDR1 and CDR2: MNHEY and SVGAGI. CDR3 DNA: TGTGCCAGCAGTTACTCGAGGGGGCGGCTGAACACTGAAGCTTTCTTT. This gives the protein CASSYSRGRLNTEAFF.

The chain links TRBV4-3 to TRBJ2-5, with D possibly being TRBD1 (6 bases). V lost 0 bases and J lost 5, with 7 bases in between. The length of the CDR3 is 13 residues. CDR1 is LGHNA, CDR2 YSLEER, per germline. The CDR3 DNA follows: TGCGCCAGCAGCCAAGACAGGGGCGAGACCCAGTACTTC. Its translation is CASSQDRGETQYF.

The V call is TRBV9, the J call TRBJ1-1; D is unresolved. CDR3 size: 12 residues. V was clipped by 6 bases and J by 5 bases, with 11 bases between them. Germline CDR1 and CDR2: SGDLS and YYNGEE. The CDR3 nucleotides are TGTGCCAGCAACCTGGAAGGGACTGAAGCTTTCTTT. Its translation: CASNLEGTEAFF. The variable domain in full, with the rest retrieved from reference TRBV9 and TRBJ1-1, is DSGVTQTPKHLITATGQRVTLRCSPRSGDLSVYWYQQSLDQGLQFLIQYYNGEERAKGNILERFSAQQFPDLHSELNLSSLELGDSALYFCASNLEGTEAFFGQGTRLTVV.

J is TRBJ1-5 and V is TRBV14; D is undetermined. Germline CDR1 reads SGHDN; CDR2 reads FVKESK. The CDR3 sequence is 13 residues long. V shed 3 bases and J shed 0 bases, with 3 bases lying between them. The CDR3 sequence is CASSQSSNQPQHF. The CDR3 DNA is TGTGCCAGCAGCCAGAGTAGCAATCAGCCCCAGCATTTT.

This clone is a singleton in its sample. The V gene is TRBV30, the J gene TRBJ1-1; D remains ambiguous. Germline V lookup: CDR1 GTSNPN, CDR2 SVGIG (reference sequence). V lost 2 bases, J lost 3 bases, and 7 bases lay in between. The CDR3 runs 12 residues. The CDR3 DNA follows: TGTGCCTGGAGTAACAGTTACACTGAAGCTTTCTTT. This gives the protein CAWSNSYTEAFF.